The source of this TCR beta chain is a study of blood T cell repertoires in COVID-19. Study in general: The United States, Italy and Spain supplied acute and convalescent COVID-19 samples. Sources were T cells, B-cell-depleted T cells, or PBMCs; the material itself was cDNA or gDNA.

V was pared by 0 bases and J by 0 bases, with 24 bases between. The germline V gene encodes CDR1 KGHSH and CDR2 LQKENI. This CDR3 has 21 amino acids. In the original workflow: Amplification from reference gene primers served as the basis for estimated nucleated cell counts. The protocol was immunoSEQ multiplex PCR, while the TCRdb copy is restricted to in-frame clones and leaves out a portion. Clonal size and the V and J genes are those of that table, whereas D and trimming came from the DNA. The sample lists about 140,000 clones; around 83% were seen once. V is TRBV18 and J is TRBJ2-1; tentatively, D is TRBD2 (6 bases). The source material was peripheral blood. This TCR was sampled from a human donor in a cohort sampled during active COVID-19. The CDR3 sequence is CASSPPVGRTTEPFSYNEQFF. The CDR3 DNA sequence: TGTGCCAGCTCACCACCGGTTGGGAGGACTACGGAACCTTTCTCCTACAATGAGCAGTTCTTC.